One and the same sample provided the 10 T cell receptor beta chains below, sequenced in a study of T-cell reconstitution after alpha-beta-depleted transplantation in children. Preparation of the TCRbeta library used unique molecular identifiers. From the PCR reads, TCRdb called clonotypes with MiXCR, one entry per CDR3 protein. The table includes roughly 220,000 distinct CDR3 sequences, approximately 12% detected once. This specimen was PBMCs from the stem cell graft donor, taken from the stem cell graft. These receptors all stem from a human donor who donated a stem cell graft to a child with acute lymphoblastic leukemia.

The table lists this clonotype with a count of one. The rearrangement uses TRBV4-3 and TRBJ2-4; D perhaps matches TRBD1 (6 bases). CDR3 length: 15 residues. Germline V gene data show CDR1 as LGHNA and CDR2 as YSLEER. Trimming cost V 0 bases and J 7 bases, with 13 bases left between them. In DNA, the CDR3 is TGCGCCAGCAGCCAAGATGATAGGGGGATGAACATTCAGTACTTC. Translating gives CASSQDDRGMNIQYF.

Ten or more counts support this clonotype. The chain combines TRBV7-2 with TRBJ1-3; TRBD1 is a possible D gene (5 bases). The CDR3 contains 11 residues. V lost 1 base and J lost 16, with 11 bases in between. Germline CDR1 and CDR2: SGHTA and FQGNSA. The CDR3 reads CASSLGQGTYF. The CDR3 bases are TGTGCCAGCAGCTTAGGCCAGGGAACTTATTTT.

This clonotype was found many times. The CDR3: CASSQGLAGADNTQYF. In nucleotides, the CDR3 is TGTGCCAGCAGCCAAGGACTAGCGGGGGCCGATAATACGCAGTATTTT. The V and J genes are TRBV4-2 and TRBJ2-3; TRBD2 matches at 12 bases. The CDR3 extends over 16 amino acids. CDR1 and CDR2 (germline): LGHNA, YNFKEQ. V was clipped by 1 base and J by 7 bases; unmatched bases: 6.

In its sample, this clonotype was seen a few times. This chain links TRBV6-2 or TRBV6-3 with TRBJ2-1; 10 bases align to TRBD2. V was pared by 2 bases and J by 16 bases, with 5 bases of the junction left unmatched. CDR1 MNHEY and CDR2 SVGEGT come from the germline V gene. The CDR3 has 12 amino acids. In DNA form, the CDR3 reads TGTGCCAGCAGTTACAGGAGCGGGGGGGTTTTCTTC. Translated: CASSYRSGGVFF.

This clonotype was counted ten times or more. The chain recombines TRBV7-2 with TRBJ2-1; D is perhaps TRBD1 (5 bases). The germline V and J ends were trimmed by 10 bases and 5 bases, with 12 bases remaining between them. Looked up from germline, CDR1 is SGHTA and CDR2 is FQGNSA. This CDR3 is 12 amino acids long. CDR3 residues: CATYRSDNEQFF. The DNA of the CDR3 is TGTGCCACCTACAGGTCCGACAATGAGCAGTTCTTC.

This clonotype was counted at least ten times. This chain uses TRBV7-8 with TRBJ1-4; D unclear. With 5 bases removed from V and 4 bases from J, the gap between germline ends came to 14 bases. This CDR3 spans 15 amino acids. Germline CDR1 SGHVS, CDR2 FQNEAQ. CDR3: CASSANTRGNEKLFF. The CDR3 nucleotides read TGTGCCAGCAGCGCAAACACTCGGGGTAATGAAAAACTGTTTTTT. Together with reference TRBV7-8 and TRBJ1-4, the CDR3 gives the full variable domain: GAGVSQSPRYKVAKRGQDVALRCDPISGHVSLFWYQQALGQGPEFLTYFQNEAQLDKSGLPSDRFFAERPEGSVSTLKIQRTQQEDSAVYLCASSANTRGNEKLFFGSGTQLSVL.

This clonotype was picked up a small number of times. V is TRBV12-3 or TRBV12-4 and J is TRBJ2-3; D may be TRBD1 (5 bases). The CDR3 extends over 15 amino acids. Trimming removed 4 bases at V and 8 bases at J, with 19 bases between. CDR3 nucleotides: TGTGCCAGCAGTTCCTCAGACTGGGGCATCGGTACGCAGTATTTT. It specifies CASSSSDWGIGTQYF.

In its sample, this clonotype was seen many times. This chain joins TRBV6-1 and TRBJ1-1, with 8 bases matching TRBD1. CDR3 length equals 14 residues. V dropped 11 bases and J dropped 4; count of bases not matched to a gene: 12. CDR1 and CDR2 (germline): MNHNS, SASEGT. The CDR3 here is CAGDAGGISTEAFF. In DNA, the CDR3 is TGTGCCGGGGACGCAGGGGGCATTAGCACTGAAGCTTTCTTT.

As regards this clonotype: This may be a read error, as it is one base from a much larger clone. V is TRBV7-2 and J is TRBJ1-4; unclear D gene. Germline CDR1 is SGHTA and CDR2 is FQGNSA. The ends were cut back, 1 base at V and 4 bases at J, with 10 bases in the middle. This CDR3 is 15 amino acids long. The CDR3 region is CASSLGHSLNEKLFF. CDR3 sequence (DNA): TGTGCCAGCAGCTTAGGGCACAGCCTTAATGAAAAACTGTTTTTT.

This clonotype has at least ten counts. Relative to the germline gene, one junction end is altered; a read error may explain this. V gene TRBV7-9 combines with J gene TRBJ2-3; TRBD2 matches at 11 bases. Germline V gene data show CDR1 as SEHNR and CDR2 as FQNEAQ (reference sequence). The CDR3 consists of 15 residues. As DNA, the CDR3 is TGTGCCAGCAGCTTTACTAGCGGGAGCAAAGATACGCAGTATTTT. It encodes CASSFTSGSKDTQYF.